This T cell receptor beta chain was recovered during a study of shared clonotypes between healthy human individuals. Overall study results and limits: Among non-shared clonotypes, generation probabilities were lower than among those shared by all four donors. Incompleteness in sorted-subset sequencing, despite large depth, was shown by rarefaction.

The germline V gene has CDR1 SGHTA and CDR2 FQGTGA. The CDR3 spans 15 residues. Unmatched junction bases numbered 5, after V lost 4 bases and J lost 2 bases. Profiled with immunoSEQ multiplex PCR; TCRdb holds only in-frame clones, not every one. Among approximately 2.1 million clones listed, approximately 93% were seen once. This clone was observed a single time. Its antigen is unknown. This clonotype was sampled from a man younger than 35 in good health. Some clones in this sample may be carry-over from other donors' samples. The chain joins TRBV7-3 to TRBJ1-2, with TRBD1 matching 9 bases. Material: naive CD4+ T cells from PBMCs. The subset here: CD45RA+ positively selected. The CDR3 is CASSSHGTGNYGYTF. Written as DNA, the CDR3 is TGTGCCAGCAGCTCTCACGGGACAGGGAACTATGGCTACACCTTC.